These 20 T cell receptor beta chains originate from one sample sequenced in a study of T cells after yellow fever vaccination. MiXCR, run by TCRdb on the 5' RACE reads, gives a single entry per CDR3 protein. The profile shows under 300,000 distinct CDR3 sequences, roughly 13% of them singletons. The material sequenced was CD4+ T cells sorted from PBMCs, taken 45 days after the yellow fever booster vaccination. The receptors stem from a man younger than 40 who received the YFV17D yellow fever vaccine.

In this sample, this clonotype turned up a few times. V and J are TRBV24-1 and TRBJ2-3, with D possibly TRBD2 on 5 matching bases. CDR1 and CDR2 from the germline V gene are KGHDR and SFDVKD. Trimming cost V 5 bases and J 0 bases, with 11 bases left between them. The CDR3 loop spans 15 amino acids. CDR3 sequence: CATSGRAGSTDTQYF. CDR3 DNA sequence: TGTGCCACCAGTGGTAGGGCGGGTAGCACAGATACGCAGTATTTT.

The chain is built from TRBV10-2 and TRBJ2-5; 10 positions agree with TRBD2. The CDR3 extends over 14 amino acids. With V trimmed by 3 bases and J by 4 bases, 2 bases remained unmatched. Looked up from germline, CDR1 is WSHSY and CDR2 is SAAADI. The CDR3 DNA reads TGCGCCAGCAGTGATAGCGGGGGGAGAGAGACCCAGTACTTC. Residues: CASSDSGGRETQYF.

A note on this clonotype: At one boundary the junction diverges from the germline segment, which might be a read error. J is TRBJ2-2 and V is TRBV20-1; D could derive from TRBD1 or TRBD2 (5 bases each). Germline-derived CDR1 and CDR2 are DFQATT and SNEGSKA (reference sequence). The CDR3 spans 14 residues. CDR3 amino acids: CSAEDLRGTWELFF. CDR3 sequence (DNA): TGCAGTGCTGAAGACCTACGGGGCACCTGGGAGCTGTTTTTT.

This clonotype was recorded a few times. The rearrangement joins TRBV29-1 to TRBJ1-3; D gene uncertain. V was clipped by 7 bases and J by 1 base, with 8 bases between them. The CDR3 has 12 amino acids. Per the germline V gene, CDR1 is SQVTM and CDR2 is ANQGSEA. Here the CDR3 reads CSAAGSGNTIYF. The CDR3 nucleotides are TGCAGCGCGGCAGGTTCTGGAAACACCATATATTTT.

Only a few counts were recorded for this clonotype. This rearrangement joins TRBV7-2 to TRBJ2-3; D may be TRBD1 (6 bases). Trimming shortened V by 3 bases and J by 0 bases, and 10 bases separated the two germline ends. The length of the CDR3 is 15 residues. Germline CDR1 SGHTA, CDR2 FQGNSA. CDR3 residues: CASSFNGQSTDTQYF. CDR3 nucleotides: TGTGCCAGCAGCTTCAACGGACAGAGCACAGATACGCAGTATTTT. Full variable domain (remainder filled in from reference TRBV7-2 and TRBJ2-3): GAGVSQSPSNKVTEKGKDVELRCDPISGHTALYWYRQSLGQGLEFLIYFQGNSAPDKSGLPSDRFSAERTGGSVSTLTIQRTQQEDSAVYLCASSFNGQSTDTQYFGPGTRLTVL.

This clonotype was counted a few times. The J gene is TRBJ2-3, the V gene TRBV12-3 or TRBV12-4; weak D call: TRBD2 (6 bases). The CDR3 runs to 17 residues. V gave up 3 bases and J gave up 1 base, with 17 bases separating them. The CDR3 region has the DNA TGTGCCAGCAGTTTCCGCCTCCGGGAGTTGGGCACAGATACGCAGTATTTT. It is translated as CASSFRLRELGTDTQYF.

The V and J genes are TRBV20-1 and TRBJ2-7; D uncertain. In germline, CDR1 is DFQATT, CDR2 SNEGSKA (reference sequence). Between the trimmed V and J ends, which lost 0 bases and 0 bases, there was a span of 18 bases. This CDR3 region has 17 residues. The CDR3 nucleotides are TGCAGTGCTAGAGATCGGAGTCTGGAGAACCCCTCCTACGAGCAGTACTTC. Encoded protein: CSARDRSLENPSYEQYF.

V and J are TRBV15 and TRBJ1-4; the D gene is possibly TRBD1 (5 bases). Trimming shortened V by 0 bases and J by 3 bases, and 8 bases separated the two germline ends. Germline V gives CDR1 LNHNV, CDR2 YYDKDF (reference sequence). The CDR3 extends over 15 amino acids. In nucleotides, the CDR3 is TGTGCCACCAGCAGAGAGGGGGGGGCTAATGAAAAACTGTTTTTT. Its translation: CATSREGGANEKLFF.

This clonotype was seen more than once but under ten times. V is TRBV12-3 or TRBV12-4 and J is TRBJ2-2, with 7 bases aligning to TRBD2. The V segment lost 8 bases and the J segment 1 base; nucleotides outside the gene matches: 7. The CDR3 consists of 15 residues. The CDR3 DNA follows: TGTGCCAGCTTCCGTTTAGCGGGGAACACCGGGGAGCTGTTTTTT. This codes for CASFRLAGNTGELFF.

The rearrangement joins TRBV12-3 or TRBV12-4 to TRBJ1-1; D ambiguous. This CDR3 has 11 amino acids. The V gene lost 6 bases and the J gene lost 5 bases, with 7 bases spanning the gap. The CDR3, as DNA: TGTGCCAGCAGCACGTTTACTGAAGCTTTCTTT. Translated: CASSTFTEAFF.

This clonotype occurred a few times. The genes are TRBV5-4 and TRBJ2-5; no clear D gene. Trimming cost V 4 bases and J 2 bases, with 12 bases left between them. Looked up from germline, CDR1 is SGHNT and CDR2 is YYREEE (reference sequence). The CDR3 is 14 amino acids. The CDR3 sequence: CASSPRFLQETQYF. For the CDR3, the DNA is TGTGCCAGCAGCCCCAGATTCCTTCAAGAGACCCAGTACTTC.

The gene calls are TRBV29-1 and TRBJ2-7, with no clear D. Germline V gene sequence: CDR1 SQVTM, CDR2 ANQGSEA. V lost 4 bases and J 4 bases, leaving 8 bases between the germline ends. There are 11 residues in the CDR3. The CDR3 sequence is CSVGEIYEQYF. DNA of the CDR3: TGCAGCGTTGGAGAGATTTACGAGCAGTACTTC.

This clonotype was counted only a few times. This chain connects TRBV20-1 to TRBJ1-2, with D possibly matching TRBD1 (5 bases). The V end lost 5 bases, the J end lost 6 bases, and 10 bases lay between the germline ends. The CDR3 covers 11 residues. Germline CDR1 DFQATT, CDR2 SNEGSKA (reference sequence). CDR3 sequence (DNA): TGCAGTGCTTACGGGGCCGATGGCTACACCTTC. This codes for CSAYGADGYTF.

The chain couples TRBV5-5 to TRBJ2-7, with a weak D call TRBD2 (5 bases). From germline, CDR1 is SGHKS and CDR2 YYEKEE (reference sequence). The CDR3 consists of 13 residues. The V and J ends lost 9 bases and 2 bases respectively, with 15 bases between them. CDR3 in DNA: TGTGCCATGAGCCCTAGCCGCACCTACGAGCAGTACTTC. Translating it yields CAMSPSRTYEQYF. The full variable domain, with the rest looked up from reference TRBV5-5 and TRBJ2-7, is DAGVTQSPTHLIKTRGQQVTLRCSPISGHKSVSWYQQVLGQGPQFIFQYYEKEERGRGNFPDRFSARQFPNYSSELNVNALLLGDSALYLCAMSPSRTYEQYFGPGTRLTVT.

In this sample, this clonotype turned up many times. The V and J genes are TRBV6-5 and TRBJ2-7; D might be TRBD1 (5 bases). This CDR3 region has 11 residues. The V end lost 8 bases, the J end lost 5 bases, and 10 bases lay between the germline ends. Germline CDR1 is MNHEY and CDR2 is SVGAGI. CDR3 loop: CASGQGHEQYF. DNA of the CDR3: TGTGCCAGCGGGCAGGGCCACGAGCAGTACTTC.

The genes are TRBV28 and TRBJ1-2; tentative D call: TRBD1 (6 bases). CDR1 is MDHEN and CDR2 is SYDVKM in the germline V gene. Trimming left V 6 bases short and J 2 bases short, with 19 bases between. The CDR3 length is 16 residues. In DNA form, the CDR3 reads TGTGCCAGCAGGTTTACAGGGCAGGGGCTCAACTATGGCTACACCTTC. Translated: CASRFTGQGLNYGYTF.

This clonotype was seen many times. V usage is TRBV6-5 and J usage is TRBJ2-1; TRBD1 might be the D (6 bases). This CDR3 is 16 amino acids long. Trimming shortened V by 4 bases and J by 2 bases, and 15 bases separated the two germline ends. Germline CDR1 reads MNHEY; CDR2 reads SVGAGI. CDR3 sequence (DNA): TGTGCCAGCAGTTTAAAACAGGGCAGGCCCTACAATGAGCAGTTCTTC. As protein: CASSLKQGRPYNEQFF.

The chain carries TRBV7-9 and TRBJ2-7; D gene unclear. Deletions cut 1 base from V and 5 bases from J, with 12 bases between. The CDR3 runs to 14 residues. Germline CDR1 reads SEHNR; CDR2 reads FQNEAQ (reference sequence). In DNA, the CDR3 is TGTGCCAGCAGCTTAGTCCCCAGGTTGGACGAGCAGTACTTC. As protein: CASSLVPRLDEQYF.

The V call is TRBV29-1, the J call TRBJ2-5; D remains ambiguous. The CDR3 is 11 amino acids. Germline CDR1 is SQVTM and CDR2 is ANQGSEA. The V end was cut by 4 bases, the J end by 2 bases, with 5 bases between. CDR3 sequence (DNA): TGCAGCGTTGTTAGGCAAGAGACCCAGTACTTC. Protein: CSVVRQETQYF.

The J gene is TRBJ2-7, the V gene TRBV7-2, with D unclear. Trimming removed 1 base at V and 2 bases at J, with 6 bases between. The CDR3 length is 13 residues. From germline, CDR1 is SGHTA and CDR2 FQGNSA. CDR3 coding DNA: TGTGCCAGCAGCTTAGTAAGTCCCTACGAGCAGTACTTC. This sequence encodes CASSLVSPYEQYF.